This T cell receptor (beta chain) was sequenced in a study of blood T cell repertoires in COVID-19. About the research overall: The origin of the acute and convalescent COVID-19 samples was the United States, Italy and Spain. Sample material is recorded as cDNA or gDNA derived from T cells, B-cell-depleted T cells, or PBMCs.

The germline V gene has CDR1 SGHVS and CDR2 FQNEAQ. The CDR3 is 16 amino acids. V lost 1 base, J lost 7 bases, and 20 bases lay in between. Original analysis: For nucleated cells, counts were estimated from reference gene primer amplification. Data came from immunoSEQ multiplex PCR; TCRdb stores just in-frame clones and leaves some out. The D gene and trimming were derived from the DNA, and the V and J assignments and clone size from that table. The table shows under 55,000 clones, with roughly 86% occurring only once. The sample holds a few counts of this clone. J is TRBJ2-7 and V is TRBV7-8; D possibly corresponds to TRBD2 (6 bases). This TCR derives from a man between 35 and 55 years old with active COVID-19. The source material was peripheral blood. CDR3 in amino acids: CASSLVGTAARGEQYF. The DNA of the CDR3 is TGTGCCAGCAGCTTAGTCGGCACAGCGGCCCGGGGGGAGCAGTACTTC.